Shown below are 19 T cell receptor beta chains from a single sample sequenced in a study of blood T cell repertoires in COVID-19. Using immunoSEQ multiplex PCR, the repertoire was profiled, and TCRdb retains in-frame clones only, with some absent. The sample has under 25,000 clones; around 70% are singletons. The specimen was peripheral blood. The receptors shown here come from a human donor in a cohort sampled during active or convalescent COVID-19.

The V gene is TRBV19, the J gene TRBJ1-5, with D hard to call. With 5 bases removed from V and 5 bases from J, the gap between germline ends came to 7 bases. The CDR3 contains 12 residues. Looked up from germline, CDR1 is LNHDA and CDR2 is SQIVND (reference sequence). CDR3 nucleotide sequence: TGTGCCAGTAGTCCAGTTCATCAGCCCCAGCATTTT. Its protein product is CASSPVHQPQHF.

The gene calls are TRBV19 and TRBJ2-7; tentative D call: TRBD1 (5 bases). Trimming cost V 5 bases and J 5 bases, with 19 bases left between them. Per germline, CDR1 LNHDA and CDR2 SQIVND (reference sequence). The CDR3 spans 15 residues. The CDR3 is CASSSLGQGPHEQYF. The CDR3 DNA reads as TGTGCCAGTAGTTCCCTTGGCCAGGGCCCCCACGAGCAGTACTTC.

This clone was seen a handful of times. The genes are TRBV7-2 and TRBJ1-6; D call uncertain. The CDR3 totals 15 residues. Trimming pared 1 base from V and 9 bases from J, leaving 13 bases between. Germline CDR1 SGHTA, CDR2 FQGNSA. DNA of the CDR3: TGTGCCAGCAGCTTAGGCCCCCTCCCGGGTTCACCCCTCCACTTT. Amino acid sequence: CASSLGPLPGSPLHF.

The chain links TRBV18 to TRBJ1-3, with D unresolved. V gave up 0 bases and J gave up 0 bases, with 9 bases separating them. The CDR3 length is 16 residues. Germline CDR1 and CDR2: KGHSH and LQKENI. CDR3 nucleotide sequence: TGTGCCAGCTCACCACCGAGTAGAAACTCTGGAAACACCATATATTTT. As protein: CASSPPSRNSGNTIYF. Full variable domain (remainder filled in from reference TRBV18 and TRBJ1-3): NAGVMQNPRHLVRRRGQEARLRCSPMKGHSHVYWYRQLPEEGLKFMVYLQKENIIDESGMPKERFSAEFPKEGPSILRIQQVVRGDSAAYFCASSPPSRNSGNTIYFGEGSWLTVV.

This clone occurred a few times. The V gene is TRBV7-2, the J gene TRBJ2-3; TRBD2 agrees at 13 bases. Trimming cost V 5 bases and J 1 base; bases outside gene matches: 9. From germline, CDR1 is SGHTA and CDR2 FQGNSA. There are 18 residues in the CDR3. The CDR3 loop reads CASSRTSGGSLGTDTQYF. The CDR3 DNA follows: TGTGCCAGCAGCCGGACTAGCGGGGGTTCCCTTGGCACAGATACGCAGTATTTT. Filled out from reference TRBV7-2 and TRBJ2-3, the complete variable domain reads GAGVSQSPSNKVTEKGKDVELRCDPISGHTALYWYRQSLGQGLEFLIYFQGNSAPDKSGLPSDRFSAERTGGSVSTLTIQRTQQEDSAVYLCASSRTSGGSLGTDTQYFGPGTRLTVL.

The chain uses TRBV29-1 and TRBJ1-4; a weak D match, TRBD1 (5 bases). The CDR3 is made up of 13 amino acids. Germline V gives CDR1 SQVTM, CDR2 ANQGSEA. Trimming pared 7 bases from V and 2 bases from J, leaving 11 bases between. This CDR3 reads CSAQGNTNEKLFF. Written as DNA, the CDR3 is TGCAGCGCCCAGGGCAACACTAATGAAAAACTGTTTTTT.

The chain recombines TRBV2 with TRBJ1-2, with TRBD1 as a possible D gene (6 bases). Germline V CDR1 and CDR2: SNHLY, FYNNEI. The V end lost 2 bases, the J end lost 0 bases, and 25 bases lay between the germline ends. The CDR3 length is 20 residues. The CDR3 nucleotides read TGTGCCAGCAGTGAACCCAGGGGTCTATTCCCCACTAAAGCTAACTATGGCTACACCTTC. It yields the protein CASSEPRGLFPTKANYGYTF.

This clone was counted once. The chain carries TRBV27 and TRBJ2-2, with 7 bases fitting TRBD2. CDR1 is MNHEY and CDR2 is SMNVEV in the germline V gene (reference sequence). This CDR3 comprises 15 residues. V shed 6 bases and J 2 bases; nucleotides not matched to a gene: 6. CDR3 nucleotides: TGTGCCAGCAGGCAACTAGCGCCAAACACCGGGGAGCTGTTTTTT. This sequence encodes CASRQLAPNTGELFF.

The V call is TRBV5-4, the J call TRBJ1-1; D perhaps matches TRBD1 (6 bases). Germline-derived CDR1 and CDR2 are SGHNT and YYREEE (reference sequence). Trimming left V 0 bases short and J 4 bases short, with 10 bases between. The CDR3 is made up of 14 amino acids. The CDR3 here is CASSLARGGTEAFF. The CDR3 coding sequence is TGTGCCAGCAGCTTGGCCAGGGGCGGCACTGAAGCTTTCTTT.

In this sample, this clone turned up a few times. The CDR3 nucleotides are TGTGCCAGCAGTCCGGATCGTACGACATCGCCTGACTACGAGCAGTACTTC. It encodes CASSPDRTTSPDYEQYF. The rearrangement uses TRBV28 and TRBJ2-7; D is unresolved. V was shortened by 5 bases and J by 3 bases, with 23 bases between the two germline ends. Germline V gives CDR1 MDHEN, CDR2 SYDVKM. CDR3 size: 17 residues.

Here the CDR3 reads CASSFPGTGRGSPLHF. As DNA, the CDR3 is TGTGCCAGCAGTTTCCCTGGGACAGGGCGCGGATCACCCCTCCACTTT. The genes are TRBV28 and TRBJ1-6, with 9 positions matching TRBD1. Trimming took 3 bases from V and 10 from J; bases not matched to a gene: 10. The CDR3 is 16 amino acids. CDR1 and CDR2 from the germline V gene are MDHEN and SYDVKM.

The rearrangement links TRBV6-2 or TRBV6-3 to TRBJ1-1; no clear D. Trimming took 2 bases from V and 4 from J, leaving 14 bases between them. The CDR3 covers 15 residues. Germline CDR1 is MNHEY and CDR2 is SVGEGT. The CDR3 loop reads CASSYRTEAGTEAFF. The CDR3 coding sequence is TGTGCCAGCAGTTACCGGACGGAGGCAGGCACTGAAGCTTTCTTT.

V and J are TRBV6-5 and TRBJ2-7; 8 bases agree with TRBD1. CDR1 and CDR2 (germline): MNHEY, SVGAGI. The junction had 8 bases not matched to a gene; V was cut back by 5 bases and J by 2 bases. The CDR3 has 15 residues. The chain's CDR3 is CASSPAWTGTYEQYF. The CDR3 DNA follows: TGTGCCAGCAGTCCCGCTTGGACAGGGACCTACGAGCAGTACTTC.

The chain employs TRBV7-2 and TRBJ1-2, with D maybe TRBD1 (5 bases). This CDR3 contains 14 residues. Per germline, CDR1 SGHTA and CDR2 FQGNSA. V lost 7 bases and J 8 bases, leaving 20 bases between the germline ends. CDR3 bases: TGTGCCAGCAACCCTGGACACCTAGTAGGGGGCTACACCTTC. Its protein product is CASNPGHLVGGYTF.

Within the sample, this clone is large. This chain's CDR3 is CASSSAGNNSPLHF. The CDR3 coding sequence is TGTGCCAGCAGTTCGGCAGGGAATAATTCACCCCTCCACTTT. The chain links TRBV6-6 to TRBJ1-6; a possible D gene is TRBD1 (5 bases). Deletions cut 4 bases from V and 5 bases from J, with 9 bases between. The length of the CDR3 is 14 residues. In germline, CDR1 is MNHNY, CDR2 SVGAGI (reference sequence).

The chain carries TRBV28 and TRBJ2-7; D might be TRBD2 (5 bases). There are 15 residues in the CDR3. V gave up 6 bases and J gave up 0 bases, with 15 bases separating them. The germline V gene encodes CDR1 MDHEN and CDR2 SYDVKM. The CDR3 nucleotides are TGTGCCAGCAGCCCCCCCGGGATTAGCTCCTACGAGCAGTACTTC. It encodes CASSPPGISSYEQYF.

In the case of this clone: Other DNA sequences in the sample encode the same CDR3. The chain is built from TRBV28 and TRBJ1-5; D perhaps matches TRBD1 (5 bases). Germline loops: CDR1 MDHEN, CDR2 SYDVKM. The CDR3 contains 15 residues. Trimming took 3 bases from V and 3 from J, leaving 12 bases between them. CDR3 in DNA: TGTGCCAGCAGTTTGGGAGGGGCGTTCAATCAGCCCCAGCATTTT. Translation gives CASSLGGAFNQPQHF.

Written as DNA, the CDR3 is TGTGCCAGCAGTTTCCCGTGGGAAGGGGCGGGACAGCCCCAGCATTTT. This codes for CASSFPWEGAGQPQHF. J is TRBJ1-5 and V is TRBV28, with D possibly being TRBD1 (5 bases). The germline CDR1 and CDR2 sequences are MDHEN and SYDVKM. The CDR3 runs 16 residues. Deletions cut 3 bases from V and 7 bases from J, with 19 bases between.

The chain combines TRBV7-9 with TRBJ1-3; TRBD1 matches 7 bases. This CDR3 is built from 18 residues. Per germline, CDR1 SEHNR and CDR2 FQNEAQ (reference sequence). Unmatched junction bases numbered 11, after V lost 3 bases and J lost 0 bases. CDR3 sequence: CASSFRTGVFSSGNTIYF. CDR3 DNA: TGTGCCAGCAGCTTCCGTACAGGGGTGTTTAGCTCTGGAAACACCATATATTTT.